The clone carrying this T cell receptor beta chain was seen a few times. Its antigen is currently unknown. The definition of stable Graves' hyperthyroidism was no ophthalmopathy progression within 18 months. The hyperthyroidism was newly diagnosed and had lasted under 2 months; the patients were aged 18 to 65. Together with thyroid ultrasound, orbital computed tomography, serum thyroxine and TRAb, clinical symptoms were used for diagnoses. This specimen comes from a study of T cells in Graves' hyperthyroidism and ophthalmopathy. General observations from the study: Blood held most thyroid clonotypes expanded above 0.001 frequency.

The CDR3 sequence is 14 residues long. Germline CDR1 SGHDT, CDR2 YYEEEE. V was pared by 1 base and J by 2 bases, with 10 bases between. RNA transcripts served as the template for amplifying TCR beta CDR3 regions. The TCR CDR3 first-round RT-PCR relied on the HTBI primer set. In TCRdb, the multiplex PCR reads were re-called with MiXCR into one record per CDR3 protein. The sample has around 540,000 distinct CDR3 sequences; around 42% are singletons. This chain joins TRBV5-6 and TRBJ2-7; D is unresolved. The TCR was taken from a woman under 30 with Graves' hyperthyroidism. Sequencing was carried out using peripheral blood or thyroid tissue (not recorded which). The CDR3 region has the DNA TGTGCCAGCAGCTTGTCCCCCTCAACCTACGAGCAGTACTTC. This codes for CASSLSPSTYEQYF.